Below, 27 T cell receptor beta chains from the same sample are listed, as sequenced in a study of identical twins. TCRdb called the 5' RACE reads again in MiXCR, with one record for every CDR3 protein. The sample has some 790,000 distinct CDR3 sequences; 15% to 20% are singletons. The same data also contributed to another study, on T cells expressing NK-cell markers.

Sequenced: PBMCs. The receptors here all came from a woman aged 18-29 years in good health.

This clonotype was seen a few times. The rearrangement joins TRBV5-1 to TRBJ2-7; D is unresolved. Germline assignment: CDR1 SGHRS and CDR2 YFSETQ. This CDR3 has 13 residues. Deletions cut 0 bases from V and 3 bases from J, with 7 bases between. The CDR3 protein is CASSLGDFYEQYF. As DNA, the CDR3 is TGCGCCAGCAGCTTGGGGGATTTCTACGAGCAGTACTTC.

V usage is TRBV6-1 and J usage is TRBJ1-5; possibly TRBD1 for D (5 bases). V was cut by 7 bases and J by 7 bases, with 14 bases left in between. Germline V gene lookup returns CDR1 MNHNS and CDR2 SASEGT. The CDR3 sequence is 13 residues long. The CDR3 reads CASTRTGDQPQHF. DNA for the CDR3: TGTGCCAGCACCCGGACGGGGGACCAGCCCCAGCATTTT.

In this sample, this clonotype turned up a few times. This rearrangement joins TRBV11-2 to TRBJ2-2, with D unresolved. The germline V and J ends were trimmed by 8 bases and 4 bases, with 14 bases remaining between them. The CDR3 spans 14 residues. Germline assignment: CDR1 SGHAT and CDR2 FQNNGV. The CDR3 region is CASQERRITGELFF. In DNA, the CDR3 is TGTGCCAGCCAGGAACGGCGAATCACCGGGGAGCTGTTTTTT.

The genes are TRBV2 and TRBJ2-5, with TRBD1 identical over 8 bases. Per germline, CDR1 SNHLY and CDR2 FYNNEI. This CDR3 has 15 residues. V was pared by 8 bases and J by 0 bases, with 8 bases of the junction left unmatched. The CDR3 region has the DNA TGTGCCAGCCTTACCCGGACAGGGTACCAAGAGACCCAGTACTTC. This gives the protein CASLTRTGYQETQYF.

This clonotype was found a few times. The rearrangement joins TRBV6-1 to TRBJ1-2; 8 bases are shared with TRBD1. The CDR3 runs to 14 residues. The V gene's germline CDR1 is MNHNS and CDR2 SASEGT. Trimming took 6 bases from V and 0 from J; bases not matched to a gene: 3. The CDR3 DNA reads as TGTGCCAGCAGGGGGACAGGATCTAACTATGGCTACACCTTC. Residues: CASRGTGSNYGYTF.

This clonotype occurred a few times. The chain employs TRBV7-2 and TRBJ2-2; 11 bases agree with TRBD2. The trim removed 5 bases at V and 2 bases at J, leaving 4 bases unmatched. This CDR3 has 16 residues. From germline, CDR1 is SGHTA and CDR2 FQGNSA. The CDR3: CASSARLAGNTGELFF. CDR3 DNA sequence: TGTGCCAGCAGCGCTCGACTAGCGGGAAACACCGGGGAGCTGTTTTTT.

The chain links TRBV6-5 to TRBJ2-7; D unclear. The CDR3 runs 14 residues. The V gene's germline CDR1 is MNHEY and CDR2 SVGAGI. Trimming left V 2 bases short and J 1 base short, with 9 bases between. Written as DNA, the CDR3 is TGTGCCAGCAGTTACGACGCTAGTTCCTACGAGCAGTACTTC. This encodes CASSYDASSYEQYF.

The CDR3 spells CASRRQGFSDTQYF. CDR3 nucleotides: TGCGCCAGCAGGAGACAGGGGTTTTCAGATACGCAGTATTTT. The rearrangement links TRBV5-1 to TRBJ2-3; 8 bases match TRBD1. This CDR3 region has 14 residues. Germline V lookup: CDR1 SGHRS, CDR2 YFSETQ. Trimming at V came to 5 bases and at J to 4 bases, leaving 6 bases not matched to a gene.

V is TRBV6-5 and J is TRBJ1-2; unclear D gene. This CDR3 comprises 14 residues. Deletions cut 4 bases from V and 4 bases from J, with 13 bases between. Germline V CDR1 and CDR2: MNHEY, SVGAGI. The CDR3 region is CASSSLGRGYGYTF. The CDR3 coding sequence is TGTGCCAGCAGTTCACTAGGACGCGGCTATGGCTACACCTTC.

This clonotype was counted a few times. This chain connects TRBV5-1 to TRBJ2-1; 7 bases fit TRBD2. CDR1 and CDR2 (germline): SGHRS, YFSETQ. The ends lost 4 bases at V and 10 bases at J; junction bases unmatched: 20. This CDR3 is built from 17 residues. CDR3 DNA: TGCGCCAGCAGCCCGTCAGGGCGCCTACGGAGAGCGGGAGAGCAGTTCTTC. Translating gives CASSPSGRLRRAGEQFF.

The chain is built from TRBV20-1 and TRBJ2-7; TRBD1 agrees at 10 bases. The CDR3 extends over 15 amino acids. Germline-derived CDR1 and CDR2 are DFQATT and SNEGSKA (reference sequence). V gave up 7 bases and J gave up 4 bases; unmatched junction bases: 13. CDR3 in DNA: TGCAGTGTCCCGAGGAGGGACAGGGGAACATACGAGCAGTACTTC. It translates to CSVPRRDRGTYEQYF.

This clonotype turned up a few times. V usage is TRBV5-6 and J usage is TRBJ2-3, with 8 bases matching TRBD2. The ends lost 7 bases at V and 1 base at J; junction bases unmatched: 5. CDR3 length equals 14 residues. Germline lookup yields CDR1 SGHDT and CDR2 YYEEEE. The CDR3 nucleotides read TGTGCCAGCTGGAGGCGGGGGGGCACAGATACGCAGTATTTT. Its protein product is CASWRRGGTDTQYF.

This clonotype was picked up many times. This chain connects TRBV7-2 to TRBJ2-1; tentatively, D is TRBD2 (5 bases). The V gene lost 1 base and the J gene lost 15 bases, with 16 bases spanning the gap. Germline values: CDR1 SGHTA, CDR2 FQGNSA. The CDR3 length is 13 residues. The CDR3 DNA reads as TGTGCCAGCAGCTTAGGAGAGGGTACTGGGTCGTTCTTC. Translation gives CASSLGEGTGSFF. The entire variable domain, with the rest obtained from reference TRBV7-2 and TRBJ2-1, is as follows: GAGVSQSPSNKVTEKGKDVELRCDPISGHTALYWYRQSLGQGLEFLIYFQGNSAPDKSGLPSDRFSAERTGGSVSTLTIQRTQQEDSAVYLCASSLGEGTGSFFGPGTRLTVL.

The rearrangement uses TRBV24-1 and TRBJ2-5, with D unresolved. The CDR3 sequence is 10 residues long. V lost 4 bases and J 7 bases, leaving 3 bases between the germline ends. Looked up from germline, CDR1 is KGHDR and CDR2 is SFDVKD. The CDR3 sequence: CATSEATQYF. For the CDR3, the DNA is TGTGCCACCAGTGAGGCGACCCAGTACTTC.

This clonotype has more than one count but fewer than ten. This chain links TRBV7-9 with TRBJ2-7, with a tentative D call TRBD1 (5 bases). Trimming cost V 3 bases and J 3 bases, with 9 bases left between them. Germline CDR1 and CDR2: SEHNR and FQNEAQ (reference sequence). CDR3 length equals 13 residues. CDR3 loop: CASSFGHGYEQYF. CDR3 coding DNA: TGTGCCAGCAGCTTCGGACACGGCTACGAGCAGTACTTC.

There are many counts of this clonotype. The chain recombines TRBV20-1 with TRBJ2-7; 7 nucleotides agree with TRBD1. The V segment lost 7 bases and the J segment 6 bases; nucleotides outside the gene matches: 6. This CDR3 contains 11 residues. In germline, CDR1 is DFQATT, CDR2 SNEGSKA (reference sequence). The CDR3 is CSVTGAGEQYF. The CDR3 bases are TGCAGTGTAACAGGGGCGGGCGAGCAGTACTTC.

This clonotype was detected a few times. Sequence at one end of the junction differs from germline and may be a read error. V gene TRBV12-3 or TRBV12-4 combines with J gene TRBJ2-5; no firm D call. The CDR3 has 14 residues. This CDR3 reads CANSRTGSQETQYF. The CDR3 DNA is TGTGCCAACAGTCGCACCGGATCCCAAGAGACCCAGTACTTC.

The chain links TRBV5-1 to TRBJ2-7; maybe TRBD2 (5 bases). The CDR3 consists of 15 residues. V was shortened by 2 bases and J by 0 bases, with 12 bases between the two germline ends. The germline V gene encodes CDR1 SGHRS and CDR2 YFSETQ. CDR3 in DNA: TGCGCCAGCAGCTTTGACGGAGCGGCCTCCTACGAGCAGTACTTC. The encoded protein is CASSFDGAASYEQYF. Using reference TRBV5-1 and TRBJ2-7 for the parts outside the CDR3, the full variable domain is KAGVTQTPRYLIKTRGQQVTLSCSPISGHRSVSWYQQTPGQGLQFLFEYFSETQRNKGNFPGRFSGRQFSNSRSEMNVSTLELGDSALYLCASSFDGAASYEQYFGPGTRLTVT.

This clonotype was detected a few times. The chain employs TRBV29-1 and TRBJ2-7; D call uncertain. Trimming cost V 7 bases and J 0 bases, with 16 bases left between them. The CDR3 is made up of 14 amino acids. CDR1 and CDR2 from the germline V gene are SQVTM and ANQGSEA. CDR3 in amino acids: CSALDLDGSYEQYF. The CDR3 DNA reads TGCAGCGCCCTGGACCTGGACGGCTCCTACGAGCAGTACTTC.

This clonotype was recorded only once. The chain employs TRBV7-9 and TRBJ1-1; D is unclear. This CDR3 region has 10 residues. The germline gives CDR1 SEHNR, CDR2 FQNEAQ (reference sequence). V dropped 1 base and J dropped 10 bases, with 4 bases sitting between them. CDR3 bases: TGTGCCAGCAGCTTAGGGGTAGCTTTCTTT. Its translation: CASSLGVAFF.

J is TRBJ1-5 and V is TRBV7-8; no clear D gene. The germline V and J ends were trimmed by 5 bases and 1 base, with 12 bases remaining between them. CDR1 is SGHVS, CDR2 FQNEAQ, per germline. This CDR3 is 15 amino acids long. The CDR3 loop is CASSPLRGSNQPQHF. CDR3 DNA: TGTGCCAGCAGCCCCCTACGGGGAAGCAATCAGCCCCAGCATTTT.

This clonotype has a handful of counts. The rearrangement uses TRBV10-3 and TRBJ1-1, with no clear D. In germline, CDR1 is ENHRY, CDR2 SYGVKD. The ends were cut back, 5 bases at V and 4 bases at J, with 11 bases in the middle. The CDR3 extends over 13 amino acids. CDR3 coding DNA: TGTGCCATCAGTTCCGGTTGGGGCACTGAAGCTTTCTTT. This codes for CAISSGWGTEAFF.

This chain links TRBV27 with TRBJ2-7; D may be TRBD2 (5 bases). The V gene's germline CDR1 is MNHEY and CDR2 SMNVEV (reference sequence). The V gene lost 7 bases and the J gene lost 2 bases, with 18 bases spanning the gap. The CDR3 covers 15 residues. CDR3 sequence reads: CASTPFAGATYEQYF. The CDR3, as DNA: TGTGCCAGCACACCCTTTGCGGGCGCTACCTACGAGCAGTACTTC.

The rearrangement joins TRBV5-1 to TRBJ2-2; D perhaps matches TRBD2 (5 bases). The V gene lost 5 bases and the J gene lost 0 bases, with 17 bases spanning the gap. Germline CDR1 SGHRS, CDR2 YFSETQ. The CDR3 is made up of 17 amino acids. This chain's CDR3 is CASSRETRATNTGELFF. The CDR3 region has the DNA TGCGCCAGCAGTCGGGAAACAAGGGCCACGAACACCGGGGAGCTGTTTTTT.

This clonotype appeared a few times. The V and J genes are TRBV20-1 and TRBJ2-7; no reliable D call. This CDR3 comprises 10 residues. The germline gives CDR1 DFQATT, CDR2 SNEGSKA (reference sequence). V shed 5 bases and J shed 3 bases, with 5 bases lying between them. CDR3 nucleotide sequence: TGCAGTGCTGCCGGCTACGAGCAGTACTTC. It yields the protein CSAAGYEQYF.

V usage is TRBV9 and J usage is TRBJ2-2; possibly TRBD2 for D (6 bases). The CDR3 length is 16 residues. The germline V gene encodes CDR1 SGDLS and CDR2 YYNGEE. The ends were cut back, 4 bases at V and 7 bases at J, with 20 bases in the middle. In DNA, the CDR3 is TGTGCCAGCAGCCCCTATGGGGGAGGCCCCCTCGGGGAGCTGTTTTTT. It is translated as CASSPYGGGPLGELFF.

The V call is TRBV6-5, the J call TRBJ2-1; 8 bases line up with TRBD2. Germline CDR1 is MNHEY and CDR2 is SVGAGI. The CDR3 length is 13 residues. Trimming cost V 2 bases and J 14 bases; bases outside gene matches: 8. CDR3 nucleotide sequence: TGTGCCAGCAGTTACGAGAGCGGGAGAAGTAAGTTCTTC. Residues: CASSYESGRSKFF.